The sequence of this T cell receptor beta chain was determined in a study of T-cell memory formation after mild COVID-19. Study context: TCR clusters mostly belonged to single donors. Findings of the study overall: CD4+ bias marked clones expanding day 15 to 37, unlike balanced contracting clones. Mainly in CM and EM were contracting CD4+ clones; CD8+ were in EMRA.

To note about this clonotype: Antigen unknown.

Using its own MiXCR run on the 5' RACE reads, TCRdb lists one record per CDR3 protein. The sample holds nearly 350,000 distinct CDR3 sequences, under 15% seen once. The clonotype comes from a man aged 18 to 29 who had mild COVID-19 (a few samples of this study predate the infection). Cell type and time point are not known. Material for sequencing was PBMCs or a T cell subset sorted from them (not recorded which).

The CDR3, as DNA: TGTGCCAGCAAACCCACCTCGGACAGGGGGACTGAAGCTTTCTTT. Encoded protein: CASKPTSDRGTEAFF. This chain connects TRBV28 to TRBJ1-1, with 10 bases that match TRBD1. With 7 bases clipped from V and 5 bases from J, the junction kept 10 bases outside the gene matches. The CDR3 has 15 amino acids. Germline V gene sequence: CDR1 MDHEN, CDR2 SYDVKM.